Described below is a single TCR beta chain sequence and its context. Its antigen remains unknown. PCR employed 60 Vbeta and 13 Jbeta primers. The data were produced by immunoSEQ multiplex PCR, yet TCRdb's version contains in-frame clones alone and is incomplete. Its table lists under 100,000 clones. The entry originates in a study of cytomegalovirus exposure and HLA in healthy donors. Germline V gene lookup returns CDR1 MNHNY and CDR2 SVGAGI (reference sequence). The CDR3 has 14 residues. With V trimmed by 6 bases and J by 3 bases, 3 bases remained unmatched. Study results and limitations: In a later analysis, TCR beta V- and J-gene trimming showed a link to a missense DCLRE1C variant.

The receptor's source is a woman in her thirties in good health and CMV-seronegative. The sequencing input was PBMCs. The chain recombines TRBV6-6 with TRBJ2-2; TRBD1 agrees at 8 bases. In DNA form, the CDR3 reads TGTGCCAGCAGACTGACAGGGGACACCGGGGAGCTGTTTTTT. Its translation is CASRLTGDTGELFF.